This T cell receptor (beta chain) stems from a study of response to subunit inactivated influenza vaccine. This clonotype was seen a handful of times. The antigen remains undetermined. Study-level findings and limits: Only a handful of new T cells, the authors suggested, are recruited with each seasonal influenza vaccination.

TCRdb processed the RT-PCR reads anew with MiXCR; each CDR3 protein has one entry. The table includes 630,000 or so distinct CDR3 sequences, around a sixth detected once. Germline trimming cut 7 bases from V and 6 bases from J; bases unmatched to any gene: 12. The CDR3 consists of 15 residues. The rearrangement uses TRBV12-3 or TRBV12-4 and TRBJ2-7; 10 nucleotides match TRBD2. The TCR comes from a man between 45 and 60 years old who received an inactivated influenza vaccine. Specimen: PBMCs from blood, collected approximately 12 days after vaccination. This CDR3 reads CASTLQAGGPLEQYF. CDR3 DNA: TGTGCCAGCACCTTACAAGCGGGGGGGCCACTCGAGCAGTACTTC.